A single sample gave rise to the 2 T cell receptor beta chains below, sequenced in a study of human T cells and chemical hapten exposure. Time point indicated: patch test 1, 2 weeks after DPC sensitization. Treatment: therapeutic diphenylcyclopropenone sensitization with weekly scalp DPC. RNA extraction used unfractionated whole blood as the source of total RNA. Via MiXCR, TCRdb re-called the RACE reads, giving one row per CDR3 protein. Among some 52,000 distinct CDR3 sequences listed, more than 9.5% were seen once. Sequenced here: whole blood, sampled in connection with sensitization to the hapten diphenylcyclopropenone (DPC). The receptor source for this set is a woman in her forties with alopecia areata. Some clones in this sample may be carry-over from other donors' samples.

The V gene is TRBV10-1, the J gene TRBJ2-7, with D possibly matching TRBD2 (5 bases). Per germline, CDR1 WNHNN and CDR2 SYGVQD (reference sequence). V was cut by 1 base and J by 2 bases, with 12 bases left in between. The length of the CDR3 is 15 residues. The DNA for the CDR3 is TGCGCCAGCAGTGAGTTTGCGGGCCCCCCCTACGAGCAGTACTTC. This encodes CASSEFAGPPYEQYF.

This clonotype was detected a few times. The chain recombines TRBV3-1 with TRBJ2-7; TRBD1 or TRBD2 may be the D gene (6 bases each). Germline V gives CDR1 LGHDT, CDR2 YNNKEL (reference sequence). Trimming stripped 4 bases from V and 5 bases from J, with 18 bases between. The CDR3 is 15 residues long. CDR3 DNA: TGTGCCAGCAGCCCCGTCCTGGGGGGCCCCCACGAGCAGTACTTC. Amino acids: CASSPVLGGPHEQYF.